This T cell receptor beta chain originates from a study of CD8 T cells in ankylosing spondylitis (dated by TCRdb to about 2017). Study-level background: The study set out to find disease-linked TCR variants by profiling T cell receptor beta repertoires in ankylosing spondylitis patients and healthy donors. The full study cohort was made up of about two dozen ankylosing spondylitis patients and 108 healthy donors. Peripheral blood was sampled, and synovial fluid was additionally collected from ankylosing spondylitis patients.

The junction shows trimming of 0 bases on V and 7 bases on J, plus 11 bases between the germline ends. The cysteine opens and the valine closes a CDR3 of 13 amino acids. Solely the CDR3 DNA is kept, with 39 bases framed from the first base. CDR1 and CDR2 are drawn from the germline V gene: SGHRS, YFSETQ. Overall study results and their limits: The disease-linked clones were reported as significantly enriched in matched synovial fluid samples from ankylosing spondylitis patients. Some motif variants were previously reported in synovial fluid and blood of reactive arthritis patients, suggesting common disease-initiation mechanisms. A TCR beta motif made up of eight or nine highly homologous amino acid variants appeared to be characteristic of blood from ankylosing spondylitis patients. A CD8+ phenotype was shown by the disease-linked clones, which were found at relatively low frequencies in peripheral blood.

This clonotype came up a few times. Its antigen has not been determined. Base qualities are missing; no much larger clone stands one base away. These reads were obtained on an Illumina MiSeq. Quantitative 5'-RACE with molecular barcodes was used to prepare TCR beta libraries. The source study handled its data this way. Disease-linked TCR variants were identified with a new computational method built on a probabilistic model of VDJ rearrangement. The public reads were run again by TCRdb, first through fastp at Q25 and then through MiXCR, and only productive beta chains were kept. Rows are unified per CDR3 protein, each entry keeping the most common DNA and genes. These V and J calls are TCRdb output, not the study's own analysis. This sample comprises about 23,000 distinct CDR3 sequences, roughly a sixth of them detected only once. The ten largest clonotypes hold 28% of the sample.

The specimen sequenced was blood. This receptor chain uses TRBV5-1 and TRBJ2-7; the D gene lacks a confident call. The receptor comes from a male donor with ankylosing spondylitis or in good health (not recorded which). The DNA is as follows: TGCGCCAGCAGCTTGGACACGTCCGGAGAGCAGTACGTC. Its protein is CASSLDTSGEQYV.